The clone carrying this T cell receptor (beta chain) was observed at least ten times. Its specificity is not known. In making TCR beta libraries, quantitative 5'-RACE with molecular barcodes was used. MiXCR, run by TCRdb on the 5' RACE reads, gives a single entry per CDR3 protein. The data contain about 240,000 distinct CDR3 sequences, over 8.5% of them singletons. The sample comes from a study of CD8 T cells in ankylosing spondylitis. Study results and caveats: Disease-linked clones were reportedly significantly enriched in matched ankylosing spondylitis synovial fluid. Within ankylosing spondylitis blood, a TCR beta motif made up of eight or nine highly homologous variants appeared to be characteristic. Earlier literature documents some of the motif variants in reactive arthritis synovial fluid and blood.

Losses at the gene ends were 5 bases for V and 0 bases for J; bases not matched to a gene: 5. Germline V lookup: CDR1 SGHTA, CDR2 FQGNSA. The length of the CDR3 is 16 residues. This clonotype was obtained from a male donor with ankylosing spondylitis or in good health (not recorded which). The chain has TRBV7-2 and TRBJ2-5; TRBD2 matches 11 bases. Material for sequencing was blood, either unsorted or a sorted T cell fraction (not recorded which). For the CDR3, the DNA is TGTGCCAGCAGCCCCCGACTAGCGGGGTACCAAGAGACCCAGTACTTC. Translated: CASSPRLAGYQETQYF.